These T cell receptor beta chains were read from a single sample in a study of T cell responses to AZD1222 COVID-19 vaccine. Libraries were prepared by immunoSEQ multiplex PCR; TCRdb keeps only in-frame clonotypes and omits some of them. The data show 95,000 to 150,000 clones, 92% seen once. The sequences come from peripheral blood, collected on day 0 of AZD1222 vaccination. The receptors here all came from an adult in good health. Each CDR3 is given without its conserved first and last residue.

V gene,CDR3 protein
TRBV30,AWTSRGFSGNTIY
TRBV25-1,ASSEWVGTEAF
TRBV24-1,ATSDLSYGYT
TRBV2,ASRDRTGRNEKLF
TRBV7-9,ATAPAF
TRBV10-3,AIRGRTGNTEAF
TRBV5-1,ASSLSGGDYNEQF
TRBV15,ATSRVGRSGGAGKNNEQF
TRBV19,ASTSLTGSGNTIY
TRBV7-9,ASSSSYGYT
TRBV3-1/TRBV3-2,ASSQSFSGGTYYYEQY
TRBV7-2,ASSLGVTGGSREKLF
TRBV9,ASSVDLDYGYT
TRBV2,ASRETSATQY
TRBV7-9,ASSLGIETQY
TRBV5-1,ASSLPSGELF
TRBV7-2,ASSWATTRSYNEQF
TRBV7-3,ASSSSTGLPRTEQF
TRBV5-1,ASSRDTRVEKLF
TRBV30,AWSDLGVSPLH
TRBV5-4,ASSSRTSGTDTQY
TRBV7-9,ASSLTMAGGIDTQY
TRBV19,AIGTGPGEQF
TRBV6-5,ASSYSRSGGNTIY
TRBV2,ASNGQGGYGYT
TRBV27,ASSFSRGQGETQY
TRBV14,ASSQVGRGDVYGYT
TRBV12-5,ASGLVHTELF
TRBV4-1,ASSQDGPRTDQESYGYT
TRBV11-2,ASSLGQGTLGTEAF
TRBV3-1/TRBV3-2,ASTTSWGGDATNEKLF
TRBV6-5,ASSYSHFLREAF
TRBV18,ASSPGQGKGYEQF
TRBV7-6,ASSPLGAGTEAF
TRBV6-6,ASSLGRGSFGYT
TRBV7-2,ASSLGWGRANQETQY
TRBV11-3,ASSNPEGRSYNEQF
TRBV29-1,SVQGQFNEKLF
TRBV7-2,ASSSRGAGYNEQF
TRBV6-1,ASSEGPMRGTEAF
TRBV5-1,ASTSGGSNTEAF
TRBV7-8,ASSLGTVQETQY
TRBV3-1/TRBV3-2,ASSRGTTNSNQPQH
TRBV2,ASRGLRGNYGYT
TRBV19,ASSIVGALDTQY